This TCR beta chain was obtained from a study of PD-L1 blockade in urothelial cancer. Study at large: Treatment start was followed by blood analysis at 3 weeks (second dose) and again at 6 weeks. Reported median T cell count for blood samples was over 110,000.

The time point here: pretreatment peripheral blood. The CDR3 covers 14 residues. V lost 8 bases, J lost 3 bases, and 5 bases stayed unmatched. Germline CDR1 reads WSHSY; CDR2 reads SAAADI. Libraries were prepared by immunoSEQ multiplex PCR; TCRdb keeps only in-frame clonotypes and omits some of them. The sample has approximately 79,000 clones; about 85% are singletons. The chain employs TRBV10-2 and TRBJ1-3; 9 nucleotides agree with TRBD1. The sample in question was PBMCs, obtained around atezolizumab (anti-PD-L1) treatment. This clonotype originated in a man aged 35-49 years with urothelial cancer. The CDR3 sequence is CASRQGVIGNTIYF. The CDR3 nucleotides read TGCGCCAGCCGACAGGGGGTTATTGGAAACACCATATATTTT.